This T cell receptor beta chain stems from a study of CD8 T cells in ankylosing spondylitis. This CDR3 has 14 amino acids. The V segment lost 7 bases and the J segment 1 base; nucleotides outside the gene matches: 4. Per the germline V gene, CDR1 is SGHKS and CDR2 is YYEKEE (reference sequence). General observations from the study: A motif in TCR beta, a set of several highly homologous variants, appeared characteristic of ankylosing spondylitis blood. Significant enrichment of disease-linked clones was reportedly seen in matched ankylosing spondylitis synovial fluid. In synovial fluid and blood from reactive arthritis, some motif variants were previously reported. Disease-linked clones were CD8+ and relatively rare in peripheral blood.

This clonotype was counted a few times. Its target is unknown. Researchers built TCR beta libraries using quantitative 5'-RACE with molecular barcodes. TCRdb ran MiXCR on the 5' RACE reads and lists one entry per CDR3 protein. The table lists about 540,000 distinct CDR3 sequences, roughly 13% of them singletons, with about 6.5% in the top ten. This TCR was sampled from a male donor with ankylosing spondylitis. Sequencing was done on a sample of blood, either unsorted or a sorted T cell fraction (not recorded which). This chain links TRBV5-5 with TRBJ2-2; 7 nucleotides align to TRBD2. The CDR3 DNA reads TGTGCCAGCGTAGCGGGCCTGAACACCGGGGAGCTGTTTTTT. Protein: CASVAGLNTGELFF.